This is a list of T cell receptor beta chains from one sample in a study of CD8 T cells in ankylosing spondylitis. Each CDR3 protein is one row after TCRdb ran MiXCR on the 5' RACE reads. The sample has 200,000 to 250,000 distinct CDR3 sequences, about 7% seen once. Sequences were obtained from blood, either unsorted or a sorted T cell fraction (not recorded which). These receptors were collected from a male donor with ankylosing spondylitis. The CDR3 runs from the conserved cysteine through the conserved F or W. A D gene is named only where the DNA matches it firmly. Only some rows state a clone size, as once, few, many or a class for expanded clones.

v_gene,d_gene,j_gene,abundance,CDR3nt,CDR3aa
TRBV27,-,TRBJ2-1,many,TGTGCCAGCAGTTTTCAGCCGGGGGCCAATGAGCAGTTCTTC,CASSFQPGANEQFF
TRBV27,TRBD1,TRBJ1-2,many,TGTGCCAGCAGTCACGGACAGGACTATGGCTACACCTTC,CASSHGQDYGYTF
TRBV7-2,TRBD1,TRBJ1-1,-,TGTGCCAGCAGCTTAAAGGGACAGCCAATGAACACTGAAGCTTTCTTT,CASSLKGQPMNTEAFF
TRBV2,TRBD1,TRBJ1-1,few,TGTGCCAGCAGTGACAACAGGGGCGCTAACACTGAAGCTTTCTTT,CASSDNRGANTEAFF
TRBV6-2/TRBV6-3,-,TRBJ1-2,many,TGTGCCAGCACTCGGGGCAGCGATGGCTACACCTTC,CASTRGSDGYTF
TRBV29-1,TRBD1,TRBJ2-1,many,TGCAGCGCAGGGACAGGGACAAATGAGCAGTTCTTC,CSAGTGTNEQFF
TRBV11-2,-,TRBJ1-1,many,TGTGCCAGCAGCTTAGATTGGGCAGGGTATAACACTGAAGCTTTCTTT,CASSLDWAGYNTEAFF
TRBV6-1,-,TRBJ1-5,many,TGTGCCAGCAACACCGGGACGGAAGGTTATCAGCCCCAGCATTTT,CASNTGTEGYQPQHF
TRBV4-3,-,TRBJ2-5,-,TGCGCCAGCAGCCAAGGGTGGGCCCAAGAGACCCAGTACTTC,CASSQGWAQETQYF
TRBV7-9,-,TRBJ1-1,many,TGTGCCAGCAGCTTAGAGCAGGGGATGGGCACTGAAGCTTTCTTT,CASSLEQGMGTEAFF
TRBV18,-,TRBJ2-1,few,TGTGCCAGCTCACCACCCGACTACGCAGAGCAGTTCTTC,CASSPPDYAEQFF
TRBV11-2,TRBD2,TRBJ2-1,many,TGTGCCAGCAGCTTAGTAGTAGCGGGAGTTTACAATGAGCAGTTCTTC,CASSLVVAGVYNEQFF
TRBV18,TRBD1,TRBJ2-1,-,TGTGCCAGCTCACCAGGGCAGGGGGCCCACAATGAGCAGTTCTTC,CASSPGQGAHNEQFF
TRBV5-5,TRBD1,TRBJ1-2,many,TGTGCCAGCAGCTTGGCAGGGGGAGGGAGCTACACCTTC,CASSLAGGGSYTF
TRBV10-3,TRBD2,TRBJ2-1,many,TGTGCCATCAGGACCCTTAGCACCCATAGCGGGAGGGGTGACGAGCAGTTCTTC,CAIRTLSTHSGRGDEQFF
TRBV5-1,-,TRBJ2-5,many,TGCGCCAGCAGTAGGCAGACCCAGTACTTC,CASSRQTQYF
TRBV4-1,-,TRBJ2-5,many,TGCGCCAGCAGCCAAGTGGGGGCTCGGGAGACCCAGTACTTC,CASSQVGARETQYF
TRBV29-1,TRBD1,TRBJ1-5,many,TGCAGCGTTAGACAGGGTCAGGGCAATCAGCCCCAGCATTTT,CSVRQGQGNQPQHF
TRBV2,-,TRBJ2-3,many,TGTGCCAGCAGCGAAAGCGGCTTAACAGATACGCAGTATTTT,CASSESGLTDTQYF
TRBV6-5,-,TRBJ2-7,many,TGTGCCAGCAGTTGGGCACCAACCTACGAGCAGTACTTC,CASSWAPTYEQYF
TRBV7-9,-,TRBJ1-5,many,TGTGCCAGCAGCCCGGGACGGGGTCAGCCCCAGCATTTT,CASSPGRGQPQHF
TRBV4-1,-,TRBJ2-2,many,TGCGCCAGCAGCCAAGAAGGGCGTGGGGGGGAGCTGTTTTTT,CASSQEGRGGELFF
TRBV4-1,TRBD2,TRBJ2-7,-,TGCGCCAGCAGCCAATTTCCTAGCGGGAGGCGGCAGTACTTC,CASSQFPSGRRQYF
TRBV19,-,TRBJ2-7,many,TGTGCCAGTAGTATGGGACATCTTTCCTACGAGCAGTACTTC,CASSMGHLSYEQYF
TRBV20-1,TRBD2,TRBJ2-1,many,TGCAGTTTGATGGACCGGACTAGCGGGAGGAGTTTGTACTACAATGAGCAGTTCTTC,CSLMDRTSGRSLYYNEQFF
TRBV6-1,-,TRBJ2-1,many,TGTGCCAGCAGTGAAGAAGGGGGGGGAGGTTACAATGAGCAGTTCTTC,CASSEEGGGGYNEQFF
TRBV7-2,TRBD1,TRBJ1-6,many,TGTGCCAGCAGCAGGGAGACAGGGCTGAATTCACCCCTCCACTTT,CASSRETGLNSPLHF
TRBV20-1,-,TRBJ2-7,many,TGCAGTGCTAGTAAAGACAGGAACTACGAGCAGTACTTC,CSASKDRNYEQYF
TRBV6-5,TRBD2,TRBJ2-1,many,TGTGCCAGCAGTTTCCGAGCGGGAGGGCCGTACAATGAGCAGTTCTTC,CASSFRAGGPYNEQFF
TRBV25-1,-,TRBJ2-1,many,TGTGCCAGCAGTGAAAGGGGCAGCACCTACAATGAGCAGTTCTTC,CASSERGSTYNEQFF
TRBV5-1,-,TRBJ2-1,many,TGCGCCAGCAGCTTGGGACGTCTCGAGCAGTTCTTC,CASSLGRLEQFF
TRBV6-1,-,TRBJ2-1,many,TGTGCCAGCAGGGCAGGGAGCTCCTACAATGAGCAGTTCTTC,CASRAGSSYNEQFF
TRBV10-3,-,TRBJ2-2,many,TGTGCCATCAGTGAGTCCGCACCTCCGAACACCGGGGAGCTGTTTTTT,CAISESAPPNTGELFF
TRBV6-5,-,TRBJ1-5,-,TGTGCCAGCAGTTACTCGAGGGGTTCCAGCAATCAGCCCCAGCATTTT,CASSYSRGSSNQPQHF
TRBV15,-,TRBJ1-6,many,TGTGCCACCAGCAGAGATCGTAGGTCGTATGATTCACCCCTCCACTTT,CATSRDRRSYDSPLHF
TRBV19,TRBD2,TRBJ2-3,-,TGTGCCAGTAGTATTAGGAGCGGGGCCAGCACAGATACGCAGTATTTT,CASSIRSGASTDTQYF
TRBV11-1,TRBD1,TRBJ1-1,many,TGTGCCAGCAGCTCCGGCTACACGGGACAGGGGCTTAACACTGAAGCTTTCTTT,CASSSGYTGQGLNTEAFF
TRBV25-1,-,TRBJ2-1,few,TGTGCCAGCAGTGAATTGGGAGCTGGCTCGAGGGATGAGCAGTTCTTC,CASSELGAGSRDEQFF
TRBV28,-,TRBJ2-1,-,TGTGCCAGCAGTTTAAGTGGGAGAGGCCACAATGAGCAGTTCTTC,CASSLSGRGHNEQFF
TRBV7-2,-,TRBJ2-1,few,TGTGCCAGCAGCTTATTGGTGCACAATGAGCAGTTCTTC,CASSLLVHNEQFF
TRBV24-1,-,TRBJ2-1,many,TGTGCCACCAGTGAAACATATAGCTCCTACAATGAGCAGTTCTTC,CATSETYSSYNEQFF
TRBV3-1,-,TRBJ2-1,-,TGTGCCAGCAGCCAAGGTCCCAGGGGCGGCAATGAGCAGTTCTTC,CASSQGPRGGNEQFF
TRBV2,-,TRBJ1-2,many,TGTGCCAGCAGTGAGGACTATGGCTACACCTTC,CASSEDYGYTF
TRBV9,TRBD1,TRBJ2-1,many,TGTGCCAGCAGCGCGACACGACAGGGGCGGAATGAGCAGTTCTTC,CASSATRQGRNEQFF
TRBV15,-,TRBJ2-7,many,TGTGCCACCAGAAAGGCGAGCCAGAGCTACGAGCAGTACTTC,CATRKASQSYEQYF
TRBV4-3,TRBD2,TRBJ2-1,many,TGCGCCAGCAGCCAGGGGGGGAGTGGCAATGAGCAGTTCTTC,CASSQGGSGNEQFF
TRBV6-2/TRBV6-3,-,TRBJ2-1,many,TGTGCCAGCAGTCCGATTCGGGGGAAGGACTACAATGAGCAGTTCTTC,CASSPIRGKDYNEQFF
TRBV5-8,-,TRBJ2-7,many,TGTGCCAGCAGCAATCAGGGATACTACGAGCAGTACTTC,CASSNQGYYEQYF
TRBV12-3/TRBV12-4,-,TRBJ1-5,-,TGTGCCAGCAGCCAACCAGGACAGCCCCAGCATTTT,CASSQPGQPQHF
TRBV6-5,-,TRBJ1-5,many,TGTGCCAGCAGTTACCCGAGGGGAGAAGCTTACAGCAATCAGCCCCAGCATTTT,CASSYPRGEAYSNQPQHF
TRBV7-9,-,TRBJ1-2,many,TGTGCCAGCAGCCCGCACGTGGGTAGCTATGGCTACACCTTC,CASSPHVGSYGYTF
TRBV11-2,TRBD2,TRBJ2-3,-,TGTGCCAGCAGCCATTTGGCGGGGGGGGCAGATACGCAGTATTTT,CASSHLAGGADTQYF
TRBV7-9,-,TRBJ1-4,many,TGTGCCAGCAGCCCTCAGGAGGGAAGGAGCGAAAAACTGTTTTTT,CASSPQEGRSEKLFF
TRBV6-5,TRBD1,TRBJ1-2,many,TGTGCCAGCACCCGGACAGGCTATGGCTACACCTTC,CASTRTGYGYTF
TRBV16,-,TRBJ1-2,many,TGTGCCAGCAGCCTGGACACAGACTATGGCTACACCTTC,CASSLDTDYGYTF